These 12 T cell receptor beta chains share one sample of origin, sequenced in a study of CD8 T cells in Susac syndrome. Reverse transcription of about 0.5 to 1 ug RNA used random hexamers. TCRdb reanalysed the immunoSEQ multiplex PCR reads using MiXCR and keeps one entry per CDR3 protein. The table lists 150,000 to 190,000 distinct CDR3 sequences, approximately 96% of them singletons, with 0.2% to 0.25% in the top ten. The sample consisted of CD8+ T cells from PBMCs. Receptors were obtained from a human donor with multiple sclerosis.

The chain uses TRBV9 and TRBJ2-3, with a weak D call TRBD2 (5 bases). Per germline, CDR1 SGDLS and CDR2 YYNGEE. The CDR3 loop spans 14 amino acids. Trimming removed 3 bases from V and 1 base from J, with 9 bases in between. CDR3 nucleotides: TGTGCCAGCAGCGACCGAGCGGGCACAGATACGCAGTATTTT. Its translation: CASSDRAGTDTQYF.

This chain links TRBV7-9 with TRBJ2-1; no clear D. V was shortened by 5 bases and J by 8 bases, with 13 bases between the two germline ends. The CDR3 is made up of 13 amino acids. From germline, CDR1 is SEHNR and CDR2 FQNEAQ (reference sequence). Written as DNA, the CDR3 is TGTGCCAGCAGCCCATCGTCTGATGATGAGCAGTTCTTC. Translated, it gives CASSPSSDDEQFF.

The V gene is TRBV3-1, the J gene TRBJ2-3; D uncertain. CDR1 LGHDT and CDR2 YNNKEL come from the germline V gene (reference sequence). This CDR3 contains 15 residues. Trimming removed 2 bases from V and 5 bases from J, with 14 bases in between. CDR3: CASSQLASPKDTQYF. In nucleotides, the CDR3 is TGTGCCAGCAGCCAATTAGCCTCACCCAAAGATACGCAGTATTTT.

The chain employs TRBV29-1 and TRBJ2-5; no firm D call. This CDR3 contains 11 residues. V gave up 4 bases and J gave up 5 bases, with 8 bases separating them. Germline V lookup: CDR1 SQVTM, CDR2 ANQGSEA. The CDR3 DNA follows: TGCAGCGTTGTCGGTCGTGAGACCCAGTACTTC. This gives the protein CSVVGRETQYF. The whole variable domain, filled in from reference TRBV29-1 and TRBJ2-5, reads SAVISQKPSRDICQRGTSLTIQCQVDSQVTMMFWYRQQPGQSLTLIATANQGSEATYESGFVIDKFPISRPNLTFSTLTVSNMSPEDSSIYLCSVVGRETQYFGPGTRLLVL.

The genes are TRBV15 and TRBJ1-4; D perhaps matches TRBD1 (6 bases). This CDR3 contains 15 residues. Trimming left V 5 bases short and J 10 bases short, with 20 bases between. Germline V gene lookup returns CDR1 LNHNV and CDR2 YYDKDF (reference sequence). The CDR3 nucleotides read TGTGCCACCAGCCGCCCGCCAGAGGGGGAGGTAAAACTGTTTTTT. Protein sequence: CATSRPPEGEVKLFF.

Only one count was recorded for this clonotype. The J gene is TRBJ2-1, the V gene TRBV10-3, with D perhaps matching TRBD1 or TRBD2 (5 bases each). This CDR3 has 13 amino acids. Germline-derived CDR1 and CDR2 are ENHRY and SYGVKD. The V end lost 6 bases, the J end lost 8 bases, and 14 bases lay between the germline ends. The CDR3 sequence: CAIRGDANYEQFF. DNA for the CDR3: TGTGCCATCAGGGGGGACGCAAACTATGAGCAGTTCTTC.

This chain uses TRBV29-1 with TRBJ2-1, with 7 bases fitting TRBD1. J gave up 5 bases and V 0 bases, and 7 bases lay outside the gene matches. The CDR3 length is 15 residues. The germline V gene has CDR1 SQVTM and CDR2 ANQGSEA. DNA of the CDR3: TGCAGCGTTGAAGATCGACAGGGATTGAACAATGAGCAGTTCTTC. Protein product: CSVEDRQGLNNEQFF.

The chain carries TRBV29-1 and TRBJ2-7; D is unresolved. The CDR3 covers 13 residues. Between the trimmed V and J ends, which lost 7 bases and 2 bases, there was a span of 15 bases. CDR1 is SQVTM, CDR2 ANQGSEA, per germline. The CDR3 nucleotides read TGCAGCGCGACCGGGCCACCAACCTACGAGCAGTACTTC. Protein sequence: CSATGPPTYEQYF.

The V call is TRBV13, the J call TRBJ1-2; no clear D gene. The germline V gene has CDR1 PRHDT and CDR2 FYEKMQ (reference sequence). The CDR3 totals 12 residues. V gave up 0 bases and J gave up 8 bases, with 7 bases separating them. CDR3 nucleotide sequence: TGTGCCAGCAGCTTAGGACTAGCGGGCTACACCTTC. This codes for CASSLGLAGYTF.

The CDR3 DNA reads as TGTGCCAGCAGCATAGCGGGTTCCTACGAGCAGTACTTC. Residues: CASSIAGSYEQYF. The V gene is TRBV27, the J gene TRBJ2-7; TRBD2 aligns across 7 bases. Germline CDR1 is MNHEY and CDR2 is SMNVEV (reference sequence). J was trimmed by 1 base and V by 6 bases; bases with no gene match: 3. There are 13 residues in the CDR3.

The rearrangement uses TRBV12-3 or TRBV12-4 and TRBJ2-7, with no clear D. The CDR3 is made up of 13 amino acids. With 6 bases removed from V and 4 bases from J, the gap between germline ends came to 13 bases. The CDR3, as DNA: TGTGCCAGCAGCCCAGCCCTCACATACGAGCAGTACTTC. It specifies CASSPALTYEQYF.

A single count supports this clonotype. The chain joins TRBV12-3 or TRBV12-4 to TRBJ2-1; the D is unclear. Trimming removed 3 bases at V and 9 bases at J, with 12 bases between. There are 13 residues in the CDR3. The CDR3 nucleotides are TGTGCCAGCAGTTTGGTGGCAGGCGTTGAGCAGTTCTTC. This codes for CASSLVAGVEQFF.